This T cell receptor beta chain derives from a study of cytomegalovirus exposure and HLA in healthy donors. On the study more broadly: As released early, the data held roughly 85 million unique TCRs from HLA-typed donors.

This CDR3 is 14 amino acids long. Per germline, CDR1 SGHTA and CDR2 FQGNSA. The V gene end was trimmed by 5 bases and the J gene end by 2 bases; junction bases not matched to a gene: 6. It was with 60 Vbeta and 13 Jbeta primers that the PCR ran. Per the original methods: Tens of millions of unique TCR beta chains, some 11 million shared, were counted in a later analysis. Profiling relied on immunoSEQ multiplex PCR, and the TCRdb table lists in-frame clones only, not all of them. V and J calls and clone size are copied from that table; D and trimming were computed from the DNA. The profile covers 150,000 to 200,000 clones, with about 80% appearing a single time and roughly 9.3% taken by the ten largest.

The V gene is TRBV7-2, the J gene TRBJ2-7; 7 bases are shared with TRBD2. The sequencing input was PBMCs. The TCR sequence derives from a young man in good health and CMV-seropositive. The CDR3 sequence is CASSPGAGAYEQYF. In DNA, the CDR3 is TGTGCCAGCAGCCCCGGCGCGGGAGCCTACGAGCAGTACTTC.